This section outlines one T cell receptor beta chain sequence together with its context. The target antigen is unknown. An end of the junction differs from the germline gene, which may be a read error. TCRdb's copy holds only in-frame clones and misses some; the assay was immunoSEQ multiplex PCR. The sample lists some 9,500 clones, roughly 90% seen once, with roughly 13% in the top ten. This entry comes from a study of OX40 agonist ivuxolimab in advanced cancers. For the study at large: With a range of roughly 20 to 80, age averaged approximately 60 years, and 75% to 90% were male. Three patients showed partial responses: one hepatocellular carcinoma and two cutaneous melanoma cases. General study points: CD8+ T cells averaged more expanded clones than CD4+.

This CDR3 has 13 residues. Germline loops: CDR1 SGHAT, CDR2 FQNNGV. The source was CD4+ or CD8+ T cells sorted from blood, collected in a trial of the OX40 agonist ivuxolimab. This sequence originates from an adult with an advanced solid tumor such as melanoma, head and neck, liver or kidney cancer. This sequence joins TRBV11-2 and TRBJ2-1; D unclear. The CDR3 region is CASSLSSNNEQFF. CDR3 nucleotides: TGTGCCAGCAGCTTGTCCTCCAACAATGAGCAGTTCTTC.